The clone carrying this TCR beta chain was recorded a few times. This CDR3 contains 15 residues. With V trimmed by 2 bases and J by 5 bases, 8 bases remained unmatched. The germline CDR1 and CDR2 sequences are MDHEN and SYDVKM. This sample is drawn from a study of blood T cell repertoires in COVID-19. As for the study in general: The analysed material was cDNA or gDNA that came from T cells, B-cell-depleted T cells, or PBMCs.

Authors' analysis steps: Quantification of nucleated cells was approximated via reference gene primer amplification. Method: immunoSEQ multiplex PCR; TCRdb's copy keeps in-frame clones and lacks some. V and J calls plus clone size are reproduced from that table; the DNA served to infer D and trimming. The repertoire consists of about 140,000 clones, with 75% to 85% occurring once and the leading ten covering around 9.6%. The chain is built from TRBV28 and TRBJ2-5, with 7 bases aligning to TRBD2. Sequencing was done on a sample of peripheral blood. The sequence was collected from a man aged 55 to 70 with active or convalescent COVID-19. For the CDR3, the DNA is TGTGCCAGCAGTTTAATGGCGGGAGCGGGGGAGACCCAGTACTTC. Translating it yields CASSLMAGAGETQYF.